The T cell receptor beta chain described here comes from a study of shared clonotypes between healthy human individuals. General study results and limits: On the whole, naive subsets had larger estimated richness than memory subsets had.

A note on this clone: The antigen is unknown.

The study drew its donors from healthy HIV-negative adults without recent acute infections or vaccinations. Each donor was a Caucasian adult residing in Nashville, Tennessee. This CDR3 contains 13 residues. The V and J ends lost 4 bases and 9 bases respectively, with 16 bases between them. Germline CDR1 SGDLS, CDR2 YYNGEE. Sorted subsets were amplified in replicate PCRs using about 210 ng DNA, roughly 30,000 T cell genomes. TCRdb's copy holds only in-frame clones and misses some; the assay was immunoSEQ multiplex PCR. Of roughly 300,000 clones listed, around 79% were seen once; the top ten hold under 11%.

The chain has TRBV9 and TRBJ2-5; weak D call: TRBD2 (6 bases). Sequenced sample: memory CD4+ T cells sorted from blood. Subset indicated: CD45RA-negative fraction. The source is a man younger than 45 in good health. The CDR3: CASSFRLGEAQYF. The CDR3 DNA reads TGTGCCAGCAGCTTTCGACTGGGGGAGGCCCAGTACTTC.